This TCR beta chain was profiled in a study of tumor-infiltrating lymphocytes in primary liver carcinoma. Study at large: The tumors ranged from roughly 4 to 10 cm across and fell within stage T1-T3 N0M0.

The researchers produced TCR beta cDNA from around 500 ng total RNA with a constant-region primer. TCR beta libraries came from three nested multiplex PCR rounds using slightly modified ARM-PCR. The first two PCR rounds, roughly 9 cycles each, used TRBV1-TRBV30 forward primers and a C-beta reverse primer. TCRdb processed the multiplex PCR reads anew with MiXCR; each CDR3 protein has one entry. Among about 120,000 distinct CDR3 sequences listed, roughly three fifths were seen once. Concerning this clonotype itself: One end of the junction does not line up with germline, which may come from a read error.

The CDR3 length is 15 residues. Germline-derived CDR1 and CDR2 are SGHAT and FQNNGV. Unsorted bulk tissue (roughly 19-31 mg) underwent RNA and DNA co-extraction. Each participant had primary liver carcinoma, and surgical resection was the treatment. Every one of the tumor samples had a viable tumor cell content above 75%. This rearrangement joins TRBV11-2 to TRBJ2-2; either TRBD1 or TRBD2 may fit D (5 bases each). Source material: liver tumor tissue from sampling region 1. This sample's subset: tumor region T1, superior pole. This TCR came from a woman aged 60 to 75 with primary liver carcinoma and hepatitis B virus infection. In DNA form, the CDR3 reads TGTCCCAGCAGCTTGGGCCAGGGAAACACCGGGGAGTTGTTTTTT. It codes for CPSSLGQGNTGELFF.